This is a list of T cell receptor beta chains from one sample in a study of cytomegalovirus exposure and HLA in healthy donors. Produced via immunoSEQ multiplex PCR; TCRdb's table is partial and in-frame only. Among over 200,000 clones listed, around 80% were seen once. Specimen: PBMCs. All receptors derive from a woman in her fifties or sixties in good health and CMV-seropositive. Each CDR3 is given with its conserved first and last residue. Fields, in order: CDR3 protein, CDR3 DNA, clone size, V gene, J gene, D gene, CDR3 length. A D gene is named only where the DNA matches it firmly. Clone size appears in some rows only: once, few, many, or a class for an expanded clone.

CASSLVGTGSSPLHF,TGTGCCAGCAGCTTGGTAGGGACAGGGTCTTCACCCCTCCACTTT,.,TRBV5-6,TRBJ1-6,TRBD1,15
CASTRTALSEKLFF,TGTGCCAGCACCCGGACAGCTTTATCTGAAAAACTGTTTTTT,.,TRBV7-6,TRBJ1-4,.,14
CASASQGRTNEKLFF,TGTGCCAGTGCGTCCCAGGGTAGGACTAATGAAAAACTGTTTTTT,once,TRBV19,TRBJ1-4,.,15
CASSGTGGNSNQPQHF,TGTGCCAGCAGCGGGACAGGGGGGAATAGCAATCAGCCCCAGCATTTT,.,TRBV5-6,TRBJ1-5,TRBD1,16
CASSPEGSSGGGETQYF,TGTGCCAGCAGCCCTGAGGGGAGTAGCGGGGGAGGAGAGACCCAGTACTTC,.,TRBV5-8,TRBJ2-5,TRBD2,17
CAWSTSGRGNTGELFF,TGTGCCTGGAGTACTAGCGGGAGGGGGAACACCGGGGAGCTGTTTTTT,.,TRBV30,TRBJ2-2,TRBD2,16
CASSRDRPSKDTQYF,TGCGCCAGCAGCCGGGACAGGCCCTCAAAAGATACGCAGTATTTT,.,TRBV5-1,TRBJ2-3,TRBD1,15
CSVVGDPGGYGYTF,TGCAGCGTTGTCGGGGACCCCGGGGGCTATGGCTACACCTTC,.,TRBV29-1,TRBJ1-2,.,14
CATSQGQYYEQYF,TGTGCCACCAGCCAGGGACAGTACTACGAGCAGTACTTC,.,TRBV15,TRBJ2-7,TRBD1,13
CASNLWGRGNTEAFF,TGTGCCAGTAACCTCTGGGGCAGGGGGAACACTGAAGCTTTCTTT,.,TRBV19,TRBJ1-1,.,15
CASSEYRGSSTDTQYF,TGTGCCAGCAGTGAATATAGGGGTAGCAGCACAGATACGCAGTATTTT,.,TRBV25-1,TRBJ2-3,.,16
CASSGGGGSYEQYF,TGCGCCAGCAGCGGTGGTGGGGGGTCCTACGAGCAGTACTTC,.,TRBV5-1,TRBJ2-7,.,14
CAWRRTGHEKLFF,TGTGCCTGGAGGAGGACAGGGCATGAAAAACTGTTTTTT,.,TRBV30,TRBJ1-4,TRBD1,13
CASSPGTALGNTIYF,TGTGCCAGCAGCCCAGGGACAGCTCTTGGAAACACCATATATTTT,few,TRBV5-4,TRBJ1-3,TRBD1,15
CASRFSGGSTGELFF,TGTGCCAGCAGATTCAGCGGGGGTAGTACCGGGGAGCTGTTTTTT,.,TRBV13,TRBJ2-2,TRBD2,15
CASSASGGSTDTQYF,TGTGCCAGCAGTGCCAGCGGGGGGAGTACAGATACGCAGTATTTT,.,TRBV6-1,TRBJ2-3,TRBD2,15
CASSLVSSDTQYF,TGTGCCAGCAGCTTAGTGTCCTCAGATACGCAGTATTTT,.,TRBV7-9,TRBJ2-3,.,13
CASSLSAGRNTEAFF,TGTGCCAGCAGTTTATCGGCGGGTAGGAACACTGAAGCTTTCTTT,.,TRBV28,TRBJ1-1,.,15
CASSRGGDTIYF,TGTGCCAGCAGCAGAGGGGGAGACACCATATATTTT,.,TRBV9,TRBJ1-3,.,12
CASSQVLESPYGYTF,TGTGCCAGCAGCCAAGTATTGGAGTCGCCCTATGGCTACACCTTC,.,TRBV14,TRBJ1-2,.,15
CASSQRQVQGEKLFF,TGTGCCAGCTCACAGAGACAGGTACAAGGGGAAAAACTGTTTTTT,once,TRBV18,TRBJ1-4,.,15
CASSTIQGAGQPQHF,TGTGCCAGCAGCACCATACAGGGGGCAGGCCAGCCCCAGCATTTT,.,TRBV7-2,TRBJ1-5,TRBD1,15
CASSRQLGNTEAFF,TGTGCCAGCAGCCGACAGCTCGGGAACACTGAAGCTTTCTTT,once,TRBV11-2,TRBJ1-1,.,14
CASSLEWSSGDNEQFF,TGTGCCAGCAGCTTAGAGTGGAGTTCGGGGGACAATGAGCAGTTCTTC,.,TRBV7-9,TRBJ2-1,.,16
CASSLSGQGKNEQFF,TGTGCCAGCAGCTTATCGGGACAGGGGAAGAATGAGCAGTTCTTC,.,TRBV7-3,TRBJ2-1,TRBD1,15
CASSVVGHFTGELFF,TGTGCCAGCAGTGTTGTTGGGCACTTCACCGGGGAGCTGTTTTTT,.,TRBV2,TRBJ2-2,.,15
CAISESSGGETQYF,TGTGCCATCAGTGAGTCGAGCGGAGGCGAGACCCAGTACTTC,.,TRBV10-3,TRBJ2-5,.,14
CASSPESGHIFVYTF,TGTGCCAGCAGTCCAGAATCAGGACACATTTTCGTCTACACCTTC,.,TRBV28,TRBJ1-2,.,15
CASSDTGGAKLFF,TGTGCCAGCAGTGATACAGGTGGGGCAAAACTGTTTTTT,.,TRBV2,TRBJ1-4,.,13
CASSPYQGGNSPLHF,TGTGCCAGCTCACCTTACCAGGGGGGTAATTCACCCCTCCACTTT,once,TRBV18,TRBJ1-6,TRBD1,15
CSVSGTHRTYEQYF,TGCAGCGTTTCCGGGACACATCGCACCTACGAGCAGTACTTC,.,TRBV29-1,TRBJ2-7,.,14
CASSSPSETDTQYF,TGTGCCAGCAGTTCCCCCTCGGAGACAGATACGCAGTATTTT,.,TRBV25-1,TRBJ2-3,.,14
CASSPRTGRTGTQYF,TGTGCCAGCTCACCACGGACAGGGAGGACGGGTACGCAGTATTTT,.,TRBV18,TRBJ2-3,TRBD1,15
CASSFNRGVEQYF,TGTGCCAGCAGCTTTAATAGGGGCGTCGAGCAGTACTTC,.,TRBV7-2,TRBJ2-7,.,13
CAISESGHSPLHF,TGTGCCATCAGTGAGTCTGGGCACTCACCCCTCCACTTT,few,TRBV10-3,TRBJ1-6,.,13
CASTSGGSSYNEQFF,TGTGCCAGCACTAGCGGGGGGTCGTCCTACAATGAGCAGTTCTTC,.,TRBV9,TRBJ2-1,TRBD2,15
CASSNQRGQNEQFF,TGTGCCAGTAGTAACCAGCGGGGTCAAAATGAGCAGTTCTTC,.,TRBV19,TRBJ2-1,TRBD2,14
CASSPPYERGETQYF,TGTGCCAGCAGCCCGCCATATGAACGGGGGGAGACCCAGTACTTC,once,TRBV7-3,TRBJ2-5,.,15
CASSLLSVGEETQYF,TGCGCCAGCAGCTTGCTTAGCGTGGGTGAGGAGACCCAGTACTTC,.,TRBV5-1,TRBJ2-5,.,15
CASSLSPDSFYEQYF,TGTGCCAGCAGCTTATCGCCCGACAGTTTCTACGAGCAGTACTTC,.,TRBV7-2,TRBJ2-7,.,15
CAISESATANYGYTF,TGTGCCATCAGTGAGTCTGCGACAGCTAACTATGGCTACACCTTC,.,TRBV10-3,TRBJ1-2,.,15
CASRERGNTIYF,TGTGCCAGCAGGGAGAGGGGAAACACCATATATTTT,.,TRBV28,TRBJ1-3,.,12
CASRVTTYYEQYF,TGTGCCAGCAGAGTTACTACCTACTACGAGCAGTACTTC,.,TRBV2,TRBJ2-7,.,13
CASSDEGAGGYTF,TGTGCCAGCAGTGACGAGGGAGCGGGTGGCTACACCTTC,.,TRBV6-4,TRBJ1-2,.,13
CASSDAAGVQETQYF,TGTGCCAGCAGCGACGCGGCGGGGGTCCAAGAGACCCAGTACTTC,.,TRBV7-2,TRBJ2-5,TRBD2,15
CASSRQGNYEQYF,TGTGCCAGCAGCCGACAGGGTAACTACGAGCAGTACTTC,.,TRBV6-1,TRBJ2-7,TRBD1,13
CASTRTGTYYGYTF,TGTGCCAGCACCAGGACAGGGACTTACTATGGCTACACCTTC,.,TRBV6-6,TRBJ1-2,TRBD1,14
CASSIGGHSGRAKGGELFF,TGTGCCAGTAGTATAGGGGGCCATTCCGGGAGGGCCAAAGGCGGGGAGCTGTTTTTT,.,TRBV19,TRBJ2-2,TRBD2,19
CASSLGLNNEQFF,TGTGCCAGCAGCCTCGGACTCAACAATGAGCAGTTCTTC,.,TRBV2,TRBJ2-1,.,13
CASSLPDRPWEQYF,TGCGCCAGCAGCTTACCGGACAGGCCGTGGGAGCAGTACTTC,.,TRBV5-1,TRBJ2-7,TRBD1,14
CASSGTGVQPQHF,TGTGCCAGCTCCGGGACAGGGGTTCAGCCCCAGCATTTT,.,TRBV19,TRBJ1-5,TRBD1,13
CASSYSTDNYGYTF,TGCGCCAGCAGCTACTCGACAGATAACTATGGCTACACCTTC,.,TRBV5-1,TRBJ1-2,.,14
CASSLLGQGFTEAFF,TGTGCCAGCAGCCTGCTAGGCCAGGGCTTCACTGAAGCTTTCTTT,.,TRBV7-9,TRBJ1-1,.,15